These 16 T cell receptor beta chains were sequenced from one sample in a study of shared clonotypes between healthy human individuals. The table came from immunoSEQ multiplex PCR; TCRdb's copy has only in-frame clones and leaves some out. The sample shows about 490,000 clones, 70% to 80% of them seen only once. The sample taken for sequencing was PBMCs. The receptors shown here come from a woman in her thirties or forties in good health. Some clones in this sample may be carry-over from other donors' samples.

The chain's CDR3 is CASRKTGSKNIQYF. The CDR3, as DNA: TGTGCCAGCAGAAAGACAGGTTCCAAAAACATTCAGTACTTC. V gene TRBV28 combines with J gene TRBJ2-4; maybe TRBD1 (6 bases). V shed 6 bases and J shed 2 bases, with 11 bases lying between them. Per the germline V gene, CDR1 is MDHEN and CDR2 is SYDVKM. The CDR3 is 14 residues long.

This clone was counted a single time. J is TRBJ1-4 and V is TRBV7-9, with TRBD1 as a possible D gene (5 bases). CDR3 length: 15 residues. Trimming stripped 5 bases from V and 6 bases from J, with 16 bases between. Germline V lookup: CDR1 SEHNR, CDR2 FQNEAQ (reference sequence). Written as DNA, the CDR3 is TGTGCCAGCAGCGAGGACCGCCGGGGCTATGAAAAACTGTTTTTT. This translates into CASSEDRRGYEKLFF. Full variable domain (outside the CDR3, taken from reference TRBV7-9 and TRBJ1-4): DTGVSQNPRHKITKRGQNVTFRCDPISEHNRLYWYRQTLGQGPEFLTYFQNEAQLEKSRLLSDRFSAERPKGSFSTLEIQRTEQGDSAMYLCASSEDRRGYEKLFFGSGTQLSVL.

This chain joins TRBV28 and TRBJ1-1, with 8 bases aligning to TRBD1. CDR1 MDHEN and CDR2 SYDVKM come from the germline V gene. This CDR3 has 16 amino acids. The trim removed 3 bases at V and 6 bases at J, leaving 12 bases unmatched. CDR3 DNA sequence: TGTGCCAGCAGTTTTTACAGGGGGGACCTAAAGCCTGAAGCTTTCTTT. Its protein is CASSFYRGDLKPEAFF.

The rearrangement links TRBV13 to TRBJ2-3; 7 bases match TRBD1. The CDR3 runs 14 residues. V was pared by 2 bases and J by 3 bases, with 2 bases of the junction left unmatched. Germline V gene data show CDR1 as PRHDT and CDR2 as FYEKMQ (reference sequence). Written as DNA, the CDR3 is TGTGCCAGCAGCTTAACAGGGGAGACAGATACGCAGTATTTT. Its translation: CASSLTGETDTQYF.

The rearrangement links TRBV10-1 to TRBJ2-2, with 7 bases fitting TRBD1. The CDR3 runs 14 residues. The trim removed 8 bases at V and 3 bases at J, leaving 6 bases unmatched. The germline V gene encodes CDR1 WNHNN and CDR2 SYGVQD (reference sequence). The chain's CDR3 is CASGDRVDTGELFF. As DNA, the CDR3 is TGCGCCAGCGGAGACAGGGTCGACACCGGGGAGCTGTTTTTT.

The chain has TRBV25-1 and TRBJ2-3; 10 bases map to TRBD2. This CDR3 has 15 amino acids. Germline CDR1 MGHDK, CDR2 SYGVNS. V lost 2 bases to trimming and J lost 3 bases; unmatched junction nucleotides: 2. CDR3 sequence: CASSELAGVTDTQYF. DNA of the CDR3: TGTGCCAGCAGTGAACTAGCGGGAGTTACAGATACGCAGTATTTT. Full variable domain (rest looked up from reference TRBV25-1 and TRBJ2-3): EADIYQTPRYLVIGTGKKITLECSQTMGHDKMYWYQQDPGMELHLIHYSYGVNSTEKGDLSSESTVSRIRTEHFPLTLESARPSHTSQYLCASSELAGVTDTQYFGPGTRLTVL.

This chain connects TRBV19 to TRBJ2-5; 12 nucleotides line up with TRBD1. J was trimmed by 4 bases and V by 4 bases; bases with no gene match: 4. CDR3 length: 15 residues. Per germline, CDR1 LNHDA and CDR2 SQIVND (reference sequence). The CDR3 is CASSRGQGAGETQYF. Here the CDR3 DNA reads TGTGCCAGTAGTAGGGGACAGGGGGCTGGAGAGACCCAGTACTTC. The full variable domain, completed using reference TRBV19 and TRBJ2-5, is DGGITQSPKYLFRKEGQNVTLSCEQNLNHDAMYWYRQDPGQGLRLIYYSQIVNDFQKGDIAEGYSVSREKKESFPLTVTSAQKNPTAFYLCASSRGQGAGETQYFGPGTRLLVL.

The genes are TRBV2 and TRBJ1-1; perhaps TRBD1 as D (6 bases). The CDR3 extends over 13 amino acids. From germline, CDR1 is SNHLY and CDR2 FYNNEI. The germline V and J ends were trimmed by 7 bases and 6 bases, with 15 bases remaining between them. CDR3 DNA sequence: TGTGCCAGCAAGGTCGGGGGCCCGGCTGAAGCTTTCTTT. Translating it yields CASKVGGPAEAFF.

This chain connects TRBV6-6 to TRBJ2-3; the D gene is possibly TRBD2 (6 bases). Germline-derived CDR1 and CDR2 are MNHNY and SVGAGI (reference sequence). V lost 2 bases, J lost 2 bases, and 8 bases lay in between. The CDR3 contains 14 residues. CDR3 protein: CASSYGTVTDTQYF. DNA of the CDR3: TGTGCCAGCAGTTACGGGACTGTCACAGATACGCAGTATTTT.

This sequence joins TRBV19 and TRBJ1-1, with 8 positions matching TRBD1. Germline assignment: CDR1 LNHDA and CDR2 SQIVND (reference sequence). This CDR3 is 15 amino acids long. J was trimmed by 5 bases and V by 4 bases; bases with no gene match: 9. In DNA form, the CDR3 reads TGTGCCAGTAGTAGAGGGGCAGGGGGCTGGACTGAAGCTTTCTTT. This gives the protein CASSRGAGGWTEAFF. The full variable domain, with the rest looked up from reference TRBV19 and TRBJ1-1, is DGGITQSPKYLFRKEGQNVTLSCEQNLNHDAMYWYRQDPGQGLRLIYYSQIVNDFQKGDIAEGYSVSREKKESFPLTVTSAQKNPTAFYLCASSRGAGGWTEAFFGQGTRLTVV.

The rearrangement joins TRBV5-4 to TRBJ2-3; 14 bases are shared with TRBD2. The V gene end was trimmed by 4 bases and the J gene end by 5 bases; junction bases not matched to a gene: 3. There are 15 residues in the CDR3. Per germline, CDR1 SGHNT and CDR2 YYREEE (reference sequence). This CDR3 is CASSTGLAGGDTQYF. The CDR3 DNA sequence: TGTGCCAGCAGCACCGGACTAGCGGGAGGAGATACGCAGTATTTT.

Only one count was recorded for this clone. Only one base separates this from a far larger clonotype, so it likely reflects a read error. V usage is TRBV14 and J usage is TRBJ1-2; D remains unclear. The CDR3 is 15 amino acids. Looked up from germline, CDR1 is SGHDN and CDR2 is FVKESK. The chain's CDR3 is CANSQEVGSAVGYTF. The CDR3 DNA reads TGTGCCAACAGCCAAGAAGTCGGGTCGGCGGTTGGCTACACCTTC.

V usage is TRBV10-3 and J usage is TRBJ1-6; perhaps TRBD1 as D (5 bases). In germline, CDR1 is ENHRY, CDR2 SYGVKD. V gave up 11 bases and J gave up 6 bases, with 17 bases separating them. The CDR3 is made up of 14 amino acids. The CDR3 DNA is TGTGCCGTCCAGAGGACACAGCCTAATTCACCCCTCCACTTT. Protein sequence: CAVQRTQPNSPLHF.

J is TRBJ2-7 and V is TRBV11-2; no clear D gene. This CDR3 contains 13 residues. V shed 4 bases and J shed 3 bases, with 10 bases lying between them. In germline, CDR1 is SGHAT, CDR2 FQNNGV. The DNA of the CDR3 is TGTGCCAGCAGCTCCCTAGTCGGCTACGAGCAGTACTTC. It encodes CASSSLVGYEQYF. Complete variable domain (other parts from reference TRBV11-2 and TRBJ2-7): EAGVAQSPRYKIIEKRQSVAFWCNPISGHATLYWYQQILGQGPKLLIQFQNNGVVDDSQLPKDRFSAERLKGVDSTLKIQPAKLEDSAVYLCASSSLVGYEQYFGPGTRLTVT.

V and J are TRBV6-6 and TRBJ2-7; D unresolved. Germline CDR1 and CDR2: MNHNY and SVGAGI (reference sequence). The length of the CDR3 is 14 residues. V was pared by 0 bases and J by 5 bases, with 11 bases between. DNA of the CDR3: TGTGCCAGCAGTTACTCTGTGGGGTCCCACGAGCAGTACTTC. This sequence encodes CASSYSVGSHEQYF.

This clone showed up just a few times. The chain joins TRBV27 to TRBJ1-4; no firm D call. Between the trimmed V and J ends, which lost 6 bases and 0 bases, there was a span of 14 bases. CDR3 length equals 16 residues. Germline values: CDR1 MNHEY, CDR2 SMNVEV (reference sequence). As DNA, the CDR3 is TGTGCCAGCAGCTTGCTGGGCACGTCAACTAATGAAAAACTGTTTTTT. Residues: CASSLLGTSTNEKLFF. The entire variable domain, with the rest obtained from reference TRBV27 and TRBJ1-4, is as follows: EAQVTQNPRYLITVTGKKLTVTCSQNMNHEYMSWYRQDPGLGLRQIYYSMNVEVTDKGDVPEGYKVSRKEKRNFPLILESPSPNQTSLYFCASSLLGTSTNEKLFFGSGTQLSVL.